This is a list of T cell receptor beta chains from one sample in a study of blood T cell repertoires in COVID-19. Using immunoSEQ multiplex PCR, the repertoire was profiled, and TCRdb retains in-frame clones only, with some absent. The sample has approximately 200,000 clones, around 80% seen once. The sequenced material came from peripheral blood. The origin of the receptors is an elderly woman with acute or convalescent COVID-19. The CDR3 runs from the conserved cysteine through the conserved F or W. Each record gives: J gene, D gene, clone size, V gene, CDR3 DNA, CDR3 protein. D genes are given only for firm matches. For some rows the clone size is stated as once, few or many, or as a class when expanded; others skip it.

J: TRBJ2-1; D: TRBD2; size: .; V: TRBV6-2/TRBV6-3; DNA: TGTGCCAGCAGTTCCCCAAAGGAGCGGGGATACAATGAGCAGTTCTTC; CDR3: CASSSPKERGYNEQFF
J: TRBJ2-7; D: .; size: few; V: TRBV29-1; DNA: TGCAGCGTGGTAGCGATGGGGTCGGGCGAGCAGTACTTC; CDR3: CSVVAMGSGEQYF
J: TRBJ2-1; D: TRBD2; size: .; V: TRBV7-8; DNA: TGTGCCAGCAGCGCAACTAGCGGGGACTACAATGAGCAGTTCTTC; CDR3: CASSATSGDYNEQFF
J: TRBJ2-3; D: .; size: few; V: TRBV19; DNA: TGTGCCAGTAGTGGGGGACACCCAGATACGCAGTATTTT; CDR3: CASSGGHPDTQYF
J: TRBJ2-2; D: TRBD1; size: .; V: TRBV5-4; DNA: TGTGCCAGCAGCCACATTGATGACAGGGCCGGCGGGGAGCTGTTTTTT; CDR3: CASSHIDDRAGGELFF
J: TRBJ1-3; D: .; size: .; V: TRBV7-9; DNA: TGTGCCAGCAGGGCAAGGGTCCCGGGGTCCTCTGGAAACACCATATATTTT; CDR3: CASRARVPGSSGNTIYF
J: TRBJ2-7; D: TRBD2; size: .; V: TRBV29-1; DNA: TGCAGCGCCTCCATCGTAGCGGGAGACCCCTACGAGCAGTACTTC; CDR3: CSASIVAGDPYEQYF
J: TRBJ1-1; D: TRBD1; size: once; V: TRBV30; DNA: TGTGCCTGGAATACCGGGACAGCCAACACTGAAGCTTTCTTT; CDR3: CAWNTGTANTEAFF
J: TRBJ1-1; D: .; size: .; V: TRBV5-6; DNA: TGTGCCAGCAGCTTGGCCGGCGGCGATGTGAACACTGAAGCTTTCTTT; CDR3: CASSLAGGDVNTEAFF
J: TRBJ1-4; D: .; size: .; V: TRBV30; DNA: TGTGCCTGGAGTGTACAGCATAATGAAAAACTGTTTTTT; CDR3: CAWSVQHNEKLFF
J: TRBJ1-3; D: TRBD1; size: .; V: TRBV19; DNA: TGTGCCAGTAGCCCTCGGACAGGAAAATACAGCTCTGGAAACACCATATATTTT; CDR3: CASSPRTGKYSSGNTIYF
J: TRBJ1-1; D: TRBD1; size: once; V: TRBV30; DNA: TGTGCCTGGAGGGGACAGGGGAACACTGAAGCTTTCTTT; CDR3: CAWRGQGNTEAFF
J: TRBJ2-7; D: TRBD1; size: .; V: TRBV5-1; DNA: TGCGCCAGCAGCGGAACCGGGACAGGGGCCTACGAGCAGTACTTC; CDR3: CASSGTGTGAYEQYF
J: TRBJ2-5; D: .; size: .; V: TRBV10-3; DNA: TGTGCCATCAGTGAGCCTAAAGAGACCCAGTACTTC; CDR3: CAISEPKETQYF
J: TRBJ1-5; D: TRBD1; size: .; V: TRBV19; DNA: TGTGCCAGTAGCCGACAGGGAAAGAGAAGCAATCAGCCCCAGCATTTT; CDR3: CASSRQGKRSNQPQHF
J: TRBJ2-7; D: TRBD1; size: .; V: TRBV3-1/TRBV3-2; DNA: TGTGCCAGCAGCCAGGGGACAGGGGGATATTACGAGCAGTACTTC; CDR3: CASSQGTGGYYEQYF
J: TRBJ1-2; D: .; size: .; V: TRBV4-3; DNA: TGCGCCAGCAGCCAAGATTGGGACATGGGGTATGGCTACACCTTC; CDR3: CASSQDWDMGYGYTF
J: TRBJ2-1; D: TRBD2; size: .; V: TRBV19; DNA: TGTGCCAGTAGTAATCAAGCGGGAGAGGGCAATGAGCAGTTCTTC; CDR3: CASSNQAGEGNEQFF
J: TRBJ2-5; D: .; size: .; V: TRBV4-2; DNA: TGTGCCAGCAGCCCGTCGGGTTACCAAGAGACCCAGTACTTC; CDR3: CASSPSGYQETQYF
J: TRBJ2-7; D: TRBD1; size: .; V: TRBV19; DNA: TGTGCCAGTAGTCGCCGGCGGGACAGGGGGAGCGCCTTTTACTACGAGCAGTACTTC; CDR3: CASSRRRDRGSAFYYEQYF
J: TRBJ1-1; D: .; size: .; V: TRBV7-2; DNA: TGTGCCAGCAGCTTAGAACAGTACACTGAAGCTTTCTTT; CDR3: CASSLEQYTEAFF
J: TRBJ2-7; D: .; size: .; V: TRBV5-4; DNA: TGTGCCAGCAGCACAAACAGCGGCTCCTACGAGCAGTACTTC; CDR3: CASSTNSGSYEQYF
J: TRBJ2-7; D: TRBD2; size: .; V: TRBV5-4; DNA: TGTGCCAGCAGCTCTACTAGCGGGGTTAGTTACGAGCAGTACTTC; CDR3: CASSSTSGVSYEQYF
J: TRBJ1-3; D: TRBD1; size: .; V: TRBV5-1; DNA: TGCGCCAGCAGCCTGGAGGGGACAGTTGGAAACACCATATATTTT; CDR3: CASSLEGTVGNTIYF
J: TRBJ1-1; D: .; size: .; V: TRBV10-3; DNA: TGTGCCATCCGGCCGCGGGGGCAGGACACTGAAGCTTTCTTT; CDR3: CAIRPRGQDTEAFF
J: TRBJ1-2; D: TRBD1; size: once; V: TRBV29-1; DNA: TGCAGCGTCCCTGGACAGGGGACCTATGGCTACACCTTC; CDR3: CSVPGQGTYGYTF
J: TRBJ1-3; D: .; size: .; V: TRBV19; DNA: TGTGCCAGTCGACAAACCTCTGGAAACACCATATATTTT; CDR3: CASRQTSGNTIYF
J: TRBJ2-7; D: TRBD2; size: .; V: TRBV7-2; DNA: TGTGCCAGCAGCTCCTTAGCGGGAGGGCCGGTGAACGAGCAGTACTTC; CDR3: CASSSLAGGPVNEQYF
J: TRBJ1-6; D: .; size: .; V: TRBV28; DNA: TGTGCCAGCAGTTTAAAGGGAGGGCGGGGAGCCCTCCACTTT; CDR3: CASSLKGGRGALHF
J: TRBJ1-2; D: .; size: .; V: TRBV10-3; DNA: TGTGCCGTCCCTCGAGGGAATAACTATGGCTACACCTTC; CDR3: CAVPRGNNYGYTF